This TCR beta chain is drawn from a study of blood T cell repertoires in COVID-19. CDR3 size: 16 residues. TCRdb keeps only in-frame clones here, not all; method: immunoSEQ multiplex PCR. The sample consists of approximately 150,000 clones, more than 70% of them appearing once. The clonotype comes from a man between 60 and 75 years old with acute or convalescent COVID-19. V is TRBV12-1 and J is TRBJ2-3; the table's D gene call, TRBD2, was not cross checked with the DNA. TRBV12-1 is designated a pseudogene. The source material was peripheral blood. In nucleotides, the CDR3 is TGTGCCAGCAGCCTCGGGACTAGCGGGGACACAGATACGCAGTATTTT. It translates to CASSLGTSGDTDTQYF.